The 14 T cell receptor beta chains in this list originate from one sample, sequenced in a study of cytomegalovirus exposure and HLA in healthy donors. Vbeta (60) and Jbeta (13) primers were used in the PCR. The method was immunoSEQ multiplex PCR; TCRdb's version includes in-frame clones alone and lacks a portion of them. The sample shows about 130,000 clones, approximately 79% of them seen only once. Input material: PBMCs. These receptors were collected from a man between 18 and 35 years old in good health and CMV-seropositive.

The gene calls are TRBV10-3 and TRBJ2-7; D possibly corresponds to TRBD2 (6 bases). CDR1 ENHRY and CDR2 SYGVKD come from the germline V gene. This CDR3 region has 18 residues. Trimming took off 6 bases at V and 2 bases at J, with 26 bases between the two ends. CDR3 in amino acids: CAISPGHGTGRSAYEQYF. CDR3 coding DNA: TGTGCCATCAGCCCGGGCCACGGGACTGGACGGAGCGCCTACGAGCAGTACTTC.

The chain carries TRBV5-6 and TRBJ2-7; 7 bases align to TRBD1. The V and J ends lost 4 bases and 5 bases, in that order; junction bases with no gene match: 0. The CDR3 spans 11 residues. Germline V gene sequence: CDR1 SGHDT, CDR2 YYEEEE. CDR3 in DNA: TGTGCCAGCAGCCAGGGGGACGAGCAGTACTTC. Amino acid sequence: CASSQGDEQYF.

The chain joins TRBV7-9 to TRBJ2-2; D not certain. The CDR3 covers 16 residues. Germline assignment: CDR1 SEHNR and CDR2 FQNEAQ (reference sequence). The V end lost 5 bases, the J end lost 1 base, and 14 bases lay between the germline ends. In nucleotides, the CDR3 is TGTGCCAGCAGCAACATGGGCTCTCTGAACACCGGGGAGCTGTTTTTT. Translated: CASSNMGSLNTGELFF.

The rearrangement links TRBV19 to TRBJ1-3, with D maybe TRBD1 (6 bases). The CDR3 runs to 16 residues. CDR1 is LNHDA, CDR2 SQIVND, per germline (reference sequence). Trimming removed 1 base from V and 1 base from J, with 11 bases in between. CDR3 bases: TGTGCCAGTAGTATAGGCCAGGGGTATTCTGGAAACACCATATATTTT. Protein sequence: CASSIGQGYSGNTIYF.

The chain combines TRBV18 with TRBJ2-1; TRBD2 matches at 7 bases. Germline V CDR1 and CDR2: KGHSH, LQKENI. V shed 8 bases and J 7 bases; nucleotides not matched to a gene: 14. This CDR3 has 15 residues. As DNA, the CDR3 is TGTGCCAGCCTCCTAGCAGGGCTAGCGGATAATGAGCAGTTCTTC. It is translated as CASLLAGLADNEQFF.

The chain employs TRBV14 and TRBJ2-7, with TRBD1 matching over 9 bases. Germline V gene data show CDR1 as SGHDN and CDR2 as FVKESK. CDR3 size: 16 residues. V dropped 2 bases and J dropped 6; count of bases not matched to a gene: 11. CDR3 in DNA: TGTGCCAGCAGCCAACCTGAGGGGACAGGGCCGTTCGAGCAGTACTTC. This codes for CASSQPEGTGPFEQYF.

The gene calls are TRBV2 and TRBJ2-1, with 9 positions matching TRBD1. Germline V gives CDR1 SNHLY, CDR2 FYNNEI. V lost 6 bases to trimming and J lost 4 bases; unmatched junction nucleotides: 4. The CDR3 is 14 amino acids. The CDR3 is CASSRQGGYNEQFF. CDR3 DNA: TGTGCCAGCAGCCGACAGGGGGGATACAATGAGCAGTTCTTC.

The CDR3 DNA sequence: TGCGCCAGCAGCCCGGACAGGTCTTGGGAGCAGTACTTC. Amino acids: CASSPDRSWEQYF. The chain recombines TRBV5-1 with TRBJ2-7, with 7 bases that match TRBD1. The CDR3 has 13 residues. The germline V gene encodes CDR1 SGHRS and CDR2 YFSETQ. V was pared by 4 bases and J by 7 bases, with 8 bases of the junction left unmatched.

V is TRBV7-2 and J is TRBJ2-5; TRBD2 matches 8 bases. Germline CDR1 reads SGHTA; CDR2 reads FQGNSA. After removal of 1 base from V and 5 bases from J, the junction contained 9 bases not matched to a gene. This CDR3 is 16 amino acids long. CDR3: CASSLVTGGPRETQYF. The CDR3 DNA follows: TGTGCCAGCAGCTTAGTGACGGGAGGGCCTCGGGAGACCCAGTACTTC.

Of note for this clone: An end of the junction does not agree with germline; a read error may underlie this. The CDR3 spells CASRAGTGVKDIQYF. For the CDR3, the DNA is TGTGCTAGCAGGGCCGGGACAGGTGTTAAGGACATTCAGTACTTC. J is TRBJ2-4 and V is TRBV7-7; 8 nucleotides match TRBD1. Germline lookup yields CDR1 SSHAT and CDR2 FNYEAQ (reference sequence). This CDR3 region has 15 residues.

The rearrangement links TRBV7-6 to TRBJ1-3; 8 nucleotides match TRBD1. Germline CDR1 reads SGHVS; CDR2 reads FNYEAQ. V trimming: 5 bases; J trimming: 2 bases; junction bases outside the gene matches: 8. The CDR3 consists of 16 residues. The chain's CDR3 is CASSPDRGRTGNTIYF. The CDR3 bases are TGTGCCAGCAGCCCAGACAGGGGACGTACTGGAAACACCATATATTTT.

The chain links TRBV28 to TRBJ2-2, with D possibly TRBD2 on 5 matching bases. Between the trimmed V and J ends, which lost 4 bases and 6 bases, there was a span of 15 bases. The CDR3 runs to 15 residues. CDR1 and CDR2 (germline): MDHEN, SYDVKM. The CDR3 DNA sequence: TGTGCCAGCAGTTCGCCCGCTAGCTCGGCCGGGGAGCTGTTTTTT. Protein product: CASSSPASSAGELFF.

The rearrangement uses TRBV7-2 and TRBJ2-5; TRBD2 matches at 11 bases. Germline CDR1 reads SGHTA; CDR2 reads FQGNSA. V was pared by 6 bases and J by 2 bases, with 14 bases of the junction left unmatched. This CDR3 contains 18 residues. Written as DNA, the CDR3 is TGTGCCAGCAGAAGACAGAAAGTAGCGGGAGGGCCTCAAGAGACCCAGTACTTC. It yields the protein CASRRQKVAGGPQETQYF.

In this sample, this clone turned up once. V usage is TRBV28 and J usage is TRBJ2-1, with TRBD2 matching 8 bases. The CDR3 sequence is 16 residues long. Unmatched junction bases numbered 8, after V lost 7 bases and J lost 0 bases. Looked up from germline, CDR1 is MDHEN and CDR2 is SYDVKM. As DNA, the CDR3 is TGTGCCAGCATAATGGCGGGGGGTAGCTCCTACAATGAGCAGTTCTTC. Translating it yields CASIMAGGSSYNEQFF.